The 2 T cell receptor beta chains reported below all come from one sample, sequenced in a study of blood T cell repertoires in COVID-19. TCRdb's table, derived via immunoSEQ multiplex PCR, lists solely in-frame clones and lacks some. The data show around 200,000 clones, around 84% seen once. Specimen: PBMCs or T cells enriched from blood (not recorded which). The receptors originated from a woman between 25 and 40 years old who had recovered from COVID-19.

V usage is TRBV4-1 and J usage is TRBJ2-3; a possible D gene is TRBD2 (5 bases). The V end lost 0 bases, the J end lost 6 bases, and 13 bases lay between the germline ends. Germline assignment: CDR1 MGHRA and CDR2 YSYEKL. CDR3 length: 15 amino acids. The CDR3 sequence is CASSQEPGLRDTQYF. The CDR3 DNA sequence: TGCGCCAGCAGCCAAGAACCCGGACTGAGGGATACGCAGTATTTT.

This chain uses TRBV7-9 with TRBJ1-5; weak D call: TRBD1 (5 bases). Germline assignment: CDR1 SEHNR and CDR2 FQNEAQ (reference sequence). CDR3 length: 15 residues. The V end lost 4 bases, the J end lost 1 base, and 11 bases lay between the germline ends. Here the CDR3 reads CASSSGSGSNQPQHF. Written as DNA, the CDR3 is TGTGCCAGCAGCTCAGGGTCAGGGAGCAATCAGCCCCAGCATTTT. Looking up the rest from reference TRBV7-9 and TRBJ1-5 gives the full variable domain: DTGVSQNPRHKITKRGQNVTFRCDPISEHNRLYWYRQTLGQGPEFLTYFQNEAQLEKSRLLSDRFSAERPKGSFSTLEIQRTEQGDSAMYLCASSSGSGSNQPQHFGDGTRLSIL.